The text below deals with one T cell receptor (beta chain). No cognate antigen has been identified for it. No per-base quality is available; no much larger clone lies one base away. TCRbeta CDR3 regions were amplified from genomic DNA by means of the immunoSEQ Assay, a bias-controlled multiplex PCR. Per the original workflow: Nucleated cell counts per sample were estimated from amplification of reference gene primers within the assay. To quantify the absolute abundance of each unique TCRbeta CDR3 rearrangement, sequence reads were collapsed and filtered. Productive Simpson clonality was computed per sample as the square root of Simpson's diversity index over productive rearrangements. In its TCRdb copy, this immuneACCESS table keeps in-frame sequences only and misses some clones. Where compared with another copy, unresolved V genes explain less than half of these, and the others have no known cause. The V and J calls and the clone size are those of that table, but D and trimming were determined from the DNA. The sample yields some 250,000 clones; approximately 85% were counted once. Of the sample, approximately 13% is held by the ten largest clones.

This sample was included in a study of blood T cell repertoires in COVID-19 (TCRdb year 2020). Broadly, across the study: Samples from collaborators originated in the United States, Italy and Spain and spanned both the acute and convalescent phases of COVID-19. Where HLA class I and class II types were available, the types were taken from metadata supplied by the sample provider, not from assay-based typing. The dataset comprised deeply sampled blood TCRbeta repertoires from subjects exposed to, actively infected with, or recovered from COVID-19. The prospective study material was composed of cDNA or gDNA derived from T cells, B-cell-depleted T cells, or PBMCs. A freely available public database, intended as a resource for researchers studying the immune response to SARS-CoV-2, is where the repertoires were released. Samples came from the ongoing ImmuneRACE study (first 160 participants) plus 1,254 subjects from 6 global collaborators. A de-identified subject ID, COVID-19 status, age in years and sex were almost always included in the sample metadata.

Collaborating institutions collected whole blood in K2EDTA tubes following their own protocols. For TCRbeta analysis, collaborators shipped samples as frozen whole blood, isolated PBMCs, or DNA extracted from either of those sample types. The CDR3 holds 14 amino acids from the cysteine to the phenylalanine. The kept DNA is CDR3 alone, 42 bases in frame from the first base. Cut back by 7 bases and 10 bases, the V and J ends lie 17 bases apart. CDR1 and CDR2 are read off the germline V gene as MDHEN and SYDVKM. Beyond this particular receptor, the publication reports: Clinical and demographic metadata were provided uncurated, with the amount varying by source and participant.

The chain employs TRBV28 and TRBJ1-6; the D region possibly corresponds to TRBD1 (5 bases align). Sequencing was done on a sample of peripheral blood. The sequence came from a man older than 75 with acute or convalescent COVID-19. The CDR3 reads CASTPRRGQSPLHF. Read as DNA, the sequence is TGTGCCAGCACCCCAAGGAGGGGTCAATCACCCCTCCACTTT.